This is a list of T cell receptor beta chains from one sample in a study of post-analysis software for immune sequencing data. Each CDR3 protein is one row after TCRdb ran MiXCR on the PCR reads. This table holds fewer than 850,000 distinct CDR3 sequences, just under 30% found once. The sample consisted of blood. The receptors derive from a girl aged 5-17 years with multiple sclerosis. CDR3s include the opening cysteine and the closing phenylalanine or tryptophan. Fields, in order: D gene, J gene, clone size, V gene, CDR3 protein, CDR3 DNA. A D gene is named only where the DNA matches it firmly. Clone size, where shown, is once, few, many, or a class for clones that have expanded.

d_call: .
j_call: TRBJ1-4
clone_size: few
v_call: TRBV6-6
cdr3_aa: CASSYENEKLFF
cdr3_nt: TGTGCCAGCAGTTACGAGAATGAAAAACTGTTTTTT

d_call: TRBD2
j_call: TRBJ2-5
clone_size: .
v_call: TRBV5-1
cdr3_aa: CASSLGGTSGPQETQYF
cdr3_nt: TGCGCCAGCAGCTTGGGAGGGACTAGCGGTCCCCAAGAGACCCAGTACTTC

d_call: TRBD2
j_call: TRBJ2-7
clone_size: many
v_call: TRBV18
cdr3_aa: CASSPGLAGASYEQYF
cdr3_nt: TGTGCCAGCTCACCAGGACTAGCGGGGGCCTCCTACGAGCAGTACTTC

d_call: .
j_call: TRBJ2-3
clone_size: few
v_call: TRBV5-1
cdr3_aa: CASRTTGAGEGTQYF
cdr3_nt: TGCGCCAGCAGGACGACAGGGGCTGGGGAGGGTACGCAGTATTTT

d_call: .
j_call: TRBJ1-2
clone_size: .
v_call: TRBV4-1
cdr3_aa: CASSQGIVSSGYTF
cdr3_nt: TGCGCCAGCAGCCAAGGTATAGTGTCCTCGGGCTACACCTTC

d_call: .
j_call: TRBJ1-5
clone_size: few
v_call: TRBV16
cdr3_aa: CASSQPFGRGNQPQHF
cdr3_nt: TGTGCCAGCAGCCAACCGTTTGGCAGGGGCAATCAGCCCCAGCATTTT

d_call: .
j_call: TRBJ2-7
clone_size: .
v_call: TRBV3-1
cdr3_aa: CASSHTGRPGEQYF
cdr3_nt: TGTGCCAGCAGCCATACCGGACGGCCGGGGGAGCAGTACTTC

d_call: .
j_call: TRBJ1-1
clone_size: few
v_call: TRBV18
cdr3_aa: CASSPQNRDTEAFF
cdr3_nt: TGTGCCAGCTCACCTCAAAACAGGGACACTGAAGCTTTCTTT

d_call: .
j_call: TRBJ2-7
clone_size: .
v_call: TRBV6-1
cdr3_aa: CASSERSGDSHEQYF
cdr3_nt: TGTGCCAGCAGTGAAAGATCGGGAGACTCCCACGAGCAGTACTTC

d_call: TRBD2
j_call: TRBJ2-1
clone_size: .
v_call: TRBV12-3/TRBV12-4
cdr3_aa: CASSLKTSGRVQGEQFF
cdr3_nt: TGTGCCAGCAGTTTAAAAACTAGCGGGAGGGTTCAGGGTGAGCAGTTCTTC

d_call: .
j_call: TRBJ2-5
clone_size: .
v_call: TRBV4-2
cdr3_aa: CASSHLLGAQEAQYF
cdr3_nt: TGTGCCAGCAGCCACTTGCTGGGGGCCCAAGAGGCCCAGTACTTC

d_call: TRBD1
j_call: TRBJ1-2
clone_size: .
v_call: TRBV5-1
cdr3_aa: CASSPVGSQPGQGRSGYTF
cdr3_nt: TGCGCCAGCAGCCCGGTCGGTTCTCAGCCGGGACAGGGGAGGTCGGGCTACACCTTC

d_call: TRBD1
j_call: TRBJ2-1
clone_size: few
v_call: TRBV5-1
cdr3_aa: CASSTGQAAEQFF
cdr3_nt: TGCGCCAGCAGCACCGGACAGGCGGCTGAGCAGTTCTTC

d_call: TRBD1
j_call: TRBJ1-4
clone_size: few
v_call: TRBV12-3/TRBV12-4
cdr3_aa: CASSFNRGLREKLFF
cdr3_nt: TGTGCCAGCAGTTTCAATAGGGGGCTGAGAGAAAAACTGTTTTTT

d_call: .
j_call: TRBJ1-4
clone_size: .
v_call: TRBV5-1
cdr3_aa: CASSSRQLGGKLFF
cdr3_nt: TGCGCCAGCAGCTCCCGACAACTGGGTGGAAAACTGTTTTTT

d_call: .
j_call: TRBJ2-5
clone_size: many
v_call: TRBV4-3
cdr3_aa: CASSQDAGTEETQYF
cdr3_nt: TGCGCCAGCAGCCAAGATGCGGGCACAGAAGAGACCCAGTACTTC

d_call: TRBD2
j_call: TRBJ2-2
clone_size: .
v_call: TRBV20-1
cdr3_aa: CSAGGLAGDDTGELFF
cdr3_nt: TGCAGTGCTGGAGGGCTAGCGGGAGATGACACCGGGGAGCTGTTTTTT

d_call: .
j_call: TRBJ2-3
clone_size: .
v_call: TRBV27
cdr3_aa: CASSTADTQYF
cdr3_nt: TGTGCCAGCAGTACGGCAGATACGCAGTATTTT

d_call: .
j_call: TRBJ1-4
clone_size: .
v_call: TRBV7-9
cdr3_aa: CASTRTNEKLFF
cdr3_nt: TGTGCCAGCACGAGGACTAATGAAAAACTGTTTTTT